These T cell receptor beta chains were read from a single sample in a study of shared clonotypes between healthy human individuals. Libraries were prepared by immunoSEQ multiplex PCR; TCRdb keeps only in-frame clonotypes and omits some of them. The sample records about 2.1 million clones, roughly 93% being singletons. Sequencing was done on a sample of naive CD8+ T cells from PBMCs. The receptor set was obtained from a man younger than 35 in good health. Some clones in this sample may be carry-over from other donors' samples. CDR3s include the opening cysteine and the closing phenylalanine or tryptophan. Each record gives: clone size, J gene, V gene, D gene, CDR3 protein, CDR3 DNA. The D gene is left open where the match is weak. Size values are once, few and many counts, or a class for expanded clones, and some rows have none.

- | TRBJ2-7 | TRBV19 | - | CATSRGADEQYF | TGTGCCACCTCCCGCGGGGCGGACGAGCAGTACTTC
- | TRBJ2-7 | TRBV19 | - | CASSTYPGLSPAEQYF | TGTGCCAGTAGTACTTACCCGGGACTCTCCCCCGCCGAGCAGTACTTC
- | TRBJ2-7 | TRBV27 | - | CASSLSRTLLVEQYF | TGTGCCAGCAGTTTATCGAGGACCCTTCTAGTTGAGCAGTACTTC
once | TRBJ2-1 | TRBV7-2 | TRBD2 | CASSLEGGRSPNEQFF | TGTGCCAGCAGCTTAGAGGGCGGGAGAAGCCCGAATGAGCAGTTCTTC
- | TRBJ2-5 | TRBV27 | TRBD1 | CASSPQGAWETQYF | TGTGCCAGCAGTCCGCAGGGGGCGTGGGAGACCCAGTACTTC
once | TRBJ1-2 | TRBV28 | - | CASSPSMGGYTF | TGTGCCAGCAGTCCTTCGATGGGAGGCTACACCTTC
- | TRBJ2-1 | TRBV11-3 | TRBD2 | CASSLLGLAGPNEQFF | TGTGCCAGCAGCTTACTGGGACTAGCGGGCCCCAATGAGCAGTTCTTC
- | TRBJ2-7 | TRBV12-2 | - | CASRIGTASTKQYF | TGTGCAAGTCGCATTGGGACAGCCTCTACGAAGCAGTACTTC
- | TRBJ1-5 | TRBV27 | - | CASSLLGSNQPQHF | TGTGCCAGCAGTTTATTGGGGAGCAATCAGCCCCAGCATTTT
- | TRBJ1-2 | TRBV27 | - | CASSLSSGVVGRAYGYTF | TGTGCCAGCAGTTTATCTAGTGGGGTGGTGGGACGGGCCTATGGCTACACCTTC
- | TRBJ1-5 | TRBV6-1 | - | CASMYRARNQPQHF | TGTGCCAGCATGTACAGGGCTCGCAATCAGCCCCAGCATTTT
- | TRBJ2-1 | TRBV28 | TRBD2 | CASSYGTSGPYNEQFF | TGTGCCAGCAGTTACGGGACTAGCGGGCCATACAATGAGCAGTTCTTC
- | TRBJ2-3 | TRBV9 | - | CASSVGGGGTTDTQYF | TGTGCCAGCAGCGTAGGGGGTGGCGGGACCACAGATACGCAGTATTTT
- | TRBJ2-1 | TRBV4-1 | TRBD2 | CASSQGRLAGSYNEQFF | TGCGCCAGCAGCCAGGGGAGACTAGCGGGTTCCTACAATGAGCAGTTCTTC
- | TRBJ1-5 | TRBV6-6 | - | CASSYDQPQHF | TGTGCCAGCAGTTATGATCAGCCCCAGCATTTT
- | TRBJ2-1 | TRBV19 | TRBD2 | CASSSTSGRVRNEQFF | TGTGCCAGTAGTTCGACTAGCGGGAGGGTGAGGAATGAGCAGTTCTTC
- | TRBJ2-2 | TRBV29-1 | TRBD2 | CSVVASGKGAGELFF | TGCAGCGTTGTGGCTAGCGGGAAGGGCGCCGGGGAGCTGTTTTTT
- | TRBJ2-6 | TRBV10-3 | TRBD2 | CAISEFRGEKSLKNLGSGANVLTF | TGTGCCATCAGTGAGTTCCGGGGGGAAAAAAGCCTAAAGAATCTGGGGTCTGGGGCCAACGTCCTGACTTTC
few | TRBJ1-2 | TRBV29-1 | - | CSVKDTDYGYTF | TGCAGCGTTAAAGACACTGACTATGGCTACACCTTC
- | TRBJ2-4 | TRBV18 | - | CASSPAPGDKNIQYF | TGTGCCAGCTCACCCGCCCCGGGGGACAAAAACATTCAGTACTTC
once | TRBJ2-2 | TRBV5-4 | TRBD1 | CASSRLEGATGELFF | TGTGCCAGCAGCCGGTTAGAGGGGGCTACCGGGGAGCTGTTTTTT
- | TRBJ2-7 | TRBV28 | - | CAGGGSPYEQYF | TGTGCCGGTGGGGGGAGTCCCTACGAGCAGTACTTC
- | TRBJ2-7 | TRBV4-3 | TRBD2 | CASSHESGRAREQYF | TGCGCCAGCAGCCATGAAAGCGGGAGGGCTAGGGAGCAGTACTTC
- | TRBJ2-7 | TRBV4-3 | - | CASSQEVMREASYEQYF | TGCGCCAGCAGCCAAGAGGTTATGAGGGAGGCCTCCTACGAGCAGTACTTC
- | TRBJ2-1 | TRBV19 | TRBD1 | CASSTYQDRDHEQFF | TGTGCCAGTAGTACCTACCAAGACAGGGATCATGAGCAGTTCTTC
- | TRBJ1-5 | TRBV11-3 | - | CASSLKSSNQPQHF | TGTGCCAGCAGCTTAAAGAGTAGCAATCAGCCCCAGCATTTT
- | TRBJ2-2 | TRBV9 | - | CASSVTAGNTGELFF | TGTGCCAGCAGCGTAACAGCGGGGAACACCGGGGAGCTGTTTTTT
- | TRBJ2-3 | TRBV27 | TRBD2 | CASSWTSGYSTDTQYF | TGTGCCAGCAGTTGGACTAGCGGGTATAGCACAGATACGCAGTATTTT
- | TRBJ2-7 | TRBV28 | TRBD2 | CASRGAGAGYEQYF | TGTGCCAGCAGAGGAGCGGGAGCTGGGTACGAGCAGTACTTC
- | TRBJ1-1 | TRBV11-2 | - | CASSLVWPNTEAFF | TGTGCCAGCAGCTTGGTGTGGCCGAACACTGAAGCTTTCTTT
- | TRBJ2-7 | TRBV13 | TRBD1 | CASSLGGTGGIYEQYF | TGTGCCAGCAGCTTAGGCGGGACAGGGGGCATCTACGAGCAGTACTTC
- | TRBJ2-3 | TRBV7-8 | - | CASSPGSSDTQYF | TGTGCCAGCAGCCCTGGGTCCTCAGATACGCAGTATTTT
- | TRBJ2-1 | TRBV7-6 | TRBD2 | CASSLGTSGIHEQFF | TGTGCCAGCAGCCTCGGGACTAGCGGGATACATGAGCAGTTCTTC
- | TRBJ1-4 | TRBV29-1 | TRBD1 | CSGTGVEEKLFF | TGCAGCGGGACAGGGGTCGAGGAAAAACTGTTTTTT
- | TRBJ2-7 | TRBV9 | TRBD1 | CASSVQGEPTEQYF | TGTGCCAGCAGCGTGCAGGGGGAACCCACGGAGCAGTACTTC
- | TRBJ2-7 | TRBV7-2 | - | CASSPGAGVYNEQYF | TGTGCCAGCAGCCCCGGAGCGGGCGTTTATAACGAGCAGTACTTC
few | TRBJ1-1 | TRBV19 | - | CASSIGDISPPEAFF | TGTGCCAGTAGTATAGGGGACATCTCCCCCCCCGAAGCTTTCTTT
- | TRBJ2-7 | TRBV9 | - | CASSVLGSSYEQYF | TGTGCCAGCAGCGTACTTGGTAGCTCCTACGAGCAGTACTTC
- | TRBJ2-5 | TRBV7-9 | - | CASSQGGAETQYF | TGTGCCAGCAGCCAAGGGGGAGCGGAGACCCAGTACTTC
- | TRBJ2-5 | TRBV18 | - | CASSPDRPQYF | TGTGCCAGCTCACCAGATAGACCCCAGTACTTC
once | TRBJ2-2 | TRBV6-6 | TRBD2 | CASSRLAGGNTGELFF | TGTGCCAGCAGCCGACTAGCGGGAGGGAACACCGGGGAGCTGTTTTTT
- | TRBJ2-7 | TRBV27 | - | CASSEGNEQYF | TGTGCCAGCAGTGAAGGGAACGAGCAGTACTTC
- | TRBJ2-7 | TRBV5-4 | TRBD2 | CASSDLAGAYEQYF | TGTGCCAGCAGCGACCTAGCGGGCGCCTACGAGCAGTACTTC
- | TRBJ1-2 | TRBV29-1 | - | CSVNAGKGVSGYTF | TGCAGCGTTAATGCAGGGAAAGGTGTATCAGGCTACACCTTC
- | TRBJ1-2 | TRBV6-1 | - | CASSEASTGGYTF | TGTGCCAGCAGTGAAGCGTCAACGGGGGGCTACACCTTC
- | TRBJ2-7 | TRBV28 | TRBD1 | CASGDSPYEQYF | TGTGCCAGTGGGGACAGCCCCTACGAGCAGTACTTC
- | TRBJ2-7 | TRBV5-1 | TRBD2 | CASSFGMGTSTYEQYF | TGCGCCAGCAGCTTCGGTATGGGGACTAGCACCTACGAGCAGTACTTC
- | TRBJ2-7 | TRBV9 | TRBD2 | CASSVVGRRLAEYEQYF | TGTGCCAGCAGCGTAGTGGGGAGGAGACTAGCGGAGTACGAGCAGTACTTC
- | TRBJ2-1 | TRBV29-1 | - | CSAGNLRENNEQFF | TGCAGCGCGGGGAACTTGCGGGAAAACAATGAGCAGTTCTTC
- | TRBJ1-5 | TRBV28 | - | CASSSVREINQPQHF | TGTGCCAGCAGTTCGGTCAGGGAAATCAATCAGCCCCAGCATTTT
- | TRBJ2-5 | TRBV4-1 | TRBD1 | CASSPPDRVEETQYF | TGCGCCAGCAGCCCCCCGGACAGGGTGGAAGAGACCCAGTACTTC
- | TRBJ2-3 | TRBV28 | TRBD1 | CASSLDRASTDTQYF | TGTGCCAGCAGTTTAGACAGGGCGAGCACAGATACGCAGTATTTT
- | TRBJ1-1 | TRBV9 | - | CASSETVHSEAFF | TGTGCCAGCAGCGAGACAGTGCATTCTGAAGCTTTCTTT
- | TRBJ2-3 | TRBV11-2 | - | CASSLARLGLDTQYF | TGTGCCAGCAGCTTAGCACGCCTCGGGCTCGATACGCAGTATTTT
- | TRBJ2-1 | TRBV2 | - | CARGPGGSAHEQFF | TGTGCCAGAGGGCCCGGGGGTAGCGCCCATGAGCAGTTCTTC
- | TRBJ2-1 | TRBV11-2 | TRBD2 | CASSLKVGTSSYNEQFF | TGTGCCAGCAGCCTAAAAGTCGGGACTAGCAGTTACAATGAGCAGTTCTTC
- | TRBJ1-5 | TRBV27 | TRBD1 | CASSPFPKQGDNQPQHF | TGTGCCAGCAGCCCGTTCCCCAAACAGGGGGACAATCAGCCCCAGCATTTT
- | TRBJ2-4 | TRBV5-6 | TRBD1 | CASSLVGGGNIQYF | TGTGCCAGCAGCTTGGTAGGGGGCGGGAACATTCAGTACTTC
- | TRBJ2-3 | TRBV4-1 | - | CASSQDAPYTQYF | TGCGCCAGCAGCCAGGACGCGCCGTATACGCAGTATTTT